Following are 20 T cell receptor beta chains from one sample sequenced in a study of blood T cell repertoires in COVID-19. Profiling relied on immunoSEQ multiplex PCR, and the TCRdb table lists in-frame clones only, not all of them. The sample records fewer than 70,000 clones, over 70% being singletons. Sequences were obtained from peripheral blood. These receptors originate from a human donor in a cohort sampled during active COVID-19.

The chain uses TRBV7-2 and TRBJ1-5; D unresolved. This CDR3 region has 15 residues. Trimming took 5 bases from V and 4 from J, leaving 15 bases between them. The V gene's germline CDR1 is SGHTA and CDR2 FQGNSA. CDR3 nucleotide sequence: TGTGCCAGCAGCCAAGGAGGGCGCAGGAATCAGCCCCAGCATTTT. It yields the protein CASSQGGRRNQPQHF.

In this sample, this clone turned up a few times. The rearrangement links TRBV18 to TRBJ1-1; D ambiguous. The V gene's germline CDR1 is KGHSH and CDR2 LQKENI. This CDR3 contains 13 residues. Trimming took off 5 bases at V and 1 base at J, with 8 bases between the two ends. The CDR3 DNA reads as TGTGCCAGCTCATTATCAGGGAACACTGAAGCTTTCTTT. It is translated as CASSLSGNTEAFF. The whole variable domain, remainder taken from reference TRBV18 and TRBJ1-1, is NAGVMQNPRHLVRRRGQEARLRCSPMKGHSHVYWYRQLPEEGLKFMVYLQKENIIDESGMPKERFSAEFPKEGPSILRIQQVVRGDSAAYFCASSLSGNTEAFFGQGTRLTVV.

This chain connects TRBV6-5 to TRBJ1-4; D uncertain. Per germline, CDR1 MNHEY and CDR2 SVGAGI. Trimming took off 3 bases at V and 6 bases at J, with 11 bases between the two ends. This CDR3 has 14 amino acids. As DNA, the CDR3 is TGTGCCAGCAGTTATCGCCTTATAGATGAAAAACTGTTTTTT. Translating it yields CASSYRLIDEKLFF.

The chain has TRBV30 and TRBJ1-1; 7 bases match TRBD1. V dropped 4 bases and J dropped 2; count of bases not matched to a gene: 4. Germline assignment: CDR1 GTSNPN and CDR2 SVGIG (reference sequence). The CDR3 is 13 amino acids. Here the CDR3 reads CAWTPGGNTEAFF. Written as DNA, the CDR3 is TGTGCCTGGACCCCAGGGGGAAACACTGAAGCTTTCTTT. Together with reference TRBV30 and TRBJ1-1, the CDR3 gives the full variable domain: SQTIHQWPATLVQPVGSPLSLECTVEGTSNPNLYWYRQAAGRGLQLLFYSVGIGQISSEVPQNLSASRPQDRQFILSSKKLLLSDSGFYLCAWTPGGNTEAFFGQGTRLTVV.

The chain combines TRBV5-1 with TRBJ2-2, with 7 bases aligning to TRBD1. There are 14 residues in the CDR3. After removal of 6 bases from V and 1 base from J, the junction contained 3 bases not matched to a gene. Germline V gene sequence: CDR1 SGHRS, CDR2 YFSETQ. The CDR3 loop is CASTWTGNTGELFF. For the CDR3, the DNA is TGCGCCAGCACCTGGACAGGGAACACCGGGGAGCTGTTTTTT. The full variable domain, with the rest looked up from reference TRBV5-1 and TRBJ2-2, is KAGVTQTPRYLIKTRGQQVTLSCSPISGHRSVSWYQQTPGQGLQFLFEYFSETQRNKGNFPGRFSGRQFSNSRSEMNVSTLELGDSALYLCASTWTGNTGELFFGEGSRLTVL.

The CDR3 protein is CASSPQGETRYEQYF. The CDR3 region has the DNA TGCGCCAGCAGCCCCCAGGGGGAGACCCGCTACGAGCAGTACTTC. J is TRBJ2-7 and V is TRBV4-1, with 7 bases that match TRBD1. This CDR3 is built from 15 residues. Per the germline V gene, CDR1 is MGHRA and CDR2 is YSYEKL. V lost 4 bases, J lost 3 bases, and 9 bases stayed unmatched.

This clone appeared a single time. The J gene is TRBJ1-2, the V gene TRBV27; D call uncertain. The length of the CDR3 is 13 residues. Deletions cut 8 bases from V and 4 bases from J, with 14 bases between. The germline gives CDR1 MNHEY, CDR2 SMNVEV (reference sequence). The CDR3 sequence is CASSVLGSYGYTF. The CDR3 coding sequence is TGTGCCAGCTCCGTCCTGGGGAGCTATGGCTACACCTTC.

This chain joins TRBV7-2 and TRBJ2-1, with a tentative D call TRBD2 (7 bases). V was pared by 4 bases and J by 8 bases, with 21 bases between. The V gene's germline CDR1 is SGHTA and CDR2 FQGNSA. This CDR3 has 16 residues. CDR3 region: CASSWTRGVLKYEQFF. CDR3 nucleotides: TGTGCCAGCAGCTGGACTAGGGGGGTCCTTAAATATGAGCAGTTCTTC.

The sample holds one count of this clone. V gene TRBV19 combines with J gene TRBJ1-5; D ambiguous. Germline loops: CDR1 LNHDA, CDR2 SQIVND (reference sequence). V was clipped by 7 bases and J by 0 bases, with 13 bases between them. This CDR3 has 15 residues. CDR3 sequence reads: CASKTGSYSNQPQHF. DNA of the CDR3: TGTGCCAGTAAAACGGGGAGTTATAGCAATCAGCCCCAGCATTTT. The full variable domain, in which reference TRBV19 and TRBJ1-5 provide the parts outside the CDR3, is DGGITQSPKYLFRKEGQNVTLSCEQNLNHDAMYWYRQDPGQGLRLIYYSQIVNDFQKGDIAEGYSVSREKKESFPLTVTSAQKNPTAFYLCASKTGSYSNQPQHFGDGTRLSIL.

The chain is built from TRBV27 and TRBJ2-3; perhaps TRBD2 as D (6 bases). Trimming left V 6 bases short and J 0 bases short, with 10 bases between. Germline V gives CDR1 MNHEY, CDR2 SMNVEV (reference sequence). The CDR3 contains 14 residues. DNA of the CDR3: TGTGCCAGCAGGAGAGGGACTAGCACAGATACGCAGTATTTT. Translating gives CASRRGTSTDTQYF.

The CDR3 reads CASSWNRQGEQFF. For the CDR3, the DNA is TGTGCCAGCAGCTGGAACAGGCAGGGTGAGCAGTTCTTC. The chain joins TRBV7-3 to TRBJ2-1, with TRBD1 as a possible D gene (5 bases). V was clipped by 4 bases and J by 9 bases, with 13 bases between them. The CDR3 is made up of 13 amino acids. Germline assignment: CDR1 SGHTA and CDR2 FQGTGA. The full variable domain, with the rest looked up from reference TRBV7-3 and TRBJ2-1, is GAGVSQTPSNKVTEKGKYVELRCDPISGHTALYWYRQSLGQGPEFLIYFQGTGAADDSGLPNDRFFAVRPEGSVSTLKIQRTERGDSAVYLCASSWNRQGEQFFGPGTRLTVL.

This chain links TRBV4-2 with TRBJ2-5, with 12 bases fitting TRBD2. Germline loops: CDR1 LGHNA, CDR2 YNFKEQ. The CDR3 has 14 residues. Unmatched junction bases numbered 1, after V lost 4 bases and J lost 4 bases. For the CDR3, the DNA is TGTGCCAGCAGCCCGGGACTAGCGGGAGAGACCCAGTACTTC. It codes for CASSPGLAGETQYF.

The rearrangement links TRBV6-1 to TRBJ2-5; D is possibly TRBD2 (6 bases). CDR1 and CDR2 from the germline V gene are MNHNS and SASEGT. CDR3 length: 13 residues. The V end was cut by 2 bases, the J end by 9 bases, with 13 bases between. The DNA for the CDR3 is TGTGCCAGCAGTGAACGTTGGCGGGATGCCCAGTACTTC. Amino acid sequence: CASSERWRDAQYF.

The chain recombines TRBV10-1 with TRBJ2-7; D might be TRBD2 (6 bases). This CDR3 has 13 amino acids. Germline CDR1 and CDR2: WNHNN and SYGVQD (reference sequence). V was clipped by 2 bases and J by 3 bases, with 8 bases between them. CDR3 region: CASSETGLYEQYF. CDR3 nucleotides: TGCGCCAGCAGTGAGACGGGACTCTACGAGCAGTACTTC.

This clone was observed a handful of times. The chain joins TRBV7-9 to TRBJ1-5; no clear D. V was shortened by 4 bases and J by 2 bases, with 9 bases between the two germline ends. The germline V gene has CDR1 SEHNR and CDR2 FQNEAQ (reference sequence). This CDR3 is 14 amino acids long. This CDR3 reads CASSSWGGNQPQHF. DNA for the CDR3: TGTGCCAGCAGCTCGTGGGGAGGCAATCAGCCCCAGCATTTT.

This chain links TRBV7-8 with TRBJ1-1; perhaps TRBD1 as D (6 bases). The CDR3 spans 14 residues. The germline V and J ends were trimmed by 5 bases and 0 bases, with 10 bases remaining between them. Looked up from germline, CDR1 is SGHVS and CDR2 is FQNEAQ. The CDR3 reads CASSVDRLNTEAFF. The CDR3 region has the DNA TGTGCCAGCAGCGTGGACAGACTGAACACTGAAGCTTTCTTT. The full variable domain, with the rest looked up from reference TRBV7-8 and TRBJ1-1, is GAGVSQSPRYKVAKRGQDVALRCDPISGHVSLFWYQQALGQGPEFLTYFQNEAQLDKSGLPSDRFFAERPEGSVSTLKIQRTQQEDSAVYLCASSVDRLNTEAFFGQGTRLTVV.

This clone was observed once. The chain joins TRBV3-1 (or the pseudogene TRBV3-2) to TRBJ2-6; 9 nucleotides line up with TRBD1. Germline CDR1 LGHDT, CDR2 YNNKEL (reference sequence). The CDR3 is 17 amino acids. V was pared by 5 bases and J by 0 bases, with 5 bases of the junction left unmatched. The CDR3 spells CASSTTGGSSGANVLTF. CDR3 DNA: TGTGCCAGCAGCACCACAGGGGGCTCCTCTGGGGCCAACGTCCTGACTTTC.

The chain recombines TRBV28 with TRBJ1-5; no clear D. Germline CDR1 MDHEN, CDR2 SYDVKM. The CDR3 consists of 14 residues. V was pared by 3 bases and J by 4 bases, with 10 bases between. CDR3 residues: CASSFAGGNQPQHF. CDR3 bases: TGTGCCAGCAGTTTTGCCGGCGGTAATCAGCCCCAGCATTTT.

This clone was seen just once. The CDR3 reads CASSLTGKYEQYF. The CDR3 DNA reads TGTGCCAGCAGTCTGACAGGCAAATACGAGCAGTACTTC. This rearrangement joins TRBV28 to TRBJ2-7; the D gene is possibly TRBD1 (6 bases). V was trimmed by 5 bases and J by 4 bases, leaving 12 bases between them. CDR1 and CDR2 (germline): MDHEN, SYDVKM. The CDR3 is 13 amino acids.

The gene calls are TRBV19 and TRBJ1-1; no firm D call. The germline V gene has CDR1 LNHDA and CDR2 SQIVND (reference sequence). With 3 bases removed from V and 5 bases from J, the gap between germline ends came to 16 bases. This CDR3 contains 15 residues. The CDR3 coding sequence is TGTGCCAGTAGTATCTCGATCCTATCCCCGACTGAAGCTTTCTTT. It codes for CASSISILSPTEAFF.